One sample yielded the 11 T cell receptor beta chains listed below, sequenced in a study of tumor and adjacent non-tumor tissue in lung cancer. A modified ARM-PCR protocol with three rounds of nested PCR amplified TCRbeta. Each CDR3 protein is one row after TCRdb ran MiXCR on the multiplex PCR reads. The table records 68,000 or so distinct CDR3 sequences, approximately 63% of them present only once. No cell sorting was done before RNA was extracted from the tissue. The sequenced sample consisted of lung tumor tissue. The receptors derive from a man aged 45-65 years with non-small cell lung cancer.

This clonotype has more than one count but fewer than ten. This may stem from a read error, because a much larger clone lies one nucleotide away. The V gene is TRBV6-1, the J gene TRBJ2-7; D call uncertain. This CDR3 has 12 residues. Germline V gene lookup returns CDR1 MNHNS and CDR2 SASEGT. The CDR3 bases are TGTGCCAGCAGTGATTTCGGCTACGGGCAGTACTTC. Translating gives CASSDFGYGQYF.

J is TRBJ2-5 and V is TRBV13; D perhaps matches TRBD1 (6 bases). Trimming stripped 5 bases from V and 2 bases from J, with 12 bases between. This CDR3 is built from 14 residues. The germline CDR1 and CDR2 sequences are PRHDT and FYEKMQ (reference sequence). DNA of the CDR3: TGTGCCAGCAGCCAACAGGGAGATCAAGAGACCCAGTACTTC. Protein product: CASSQQGDQETQYF.

About this clonotype itself: Germline is not matched at one junction end, which may reflect a read error. The chain recombines TRBV29-1 with TRBJ1-2; D call uncertain. Germline CDR1 reads SQVTM; CDR2 reads ANQGSEA. The CDR3 extends over 15 amino acids. CDR3 DNA sequence: TGCAGCGATGAAGAACTCCAGACCCGTTCGAGGGACTACACCTTC. It translates to CSDEELQTRSRDYTF.

Comment on this clonotype: An end of the junction differs from the germline gene, which may be a read error. The chain uses TRBV11-2 and TRBJ2-3; D is perhaps TRBD2 (6 bases). Germline-derived CDR1 and CDR2 are SGHAT and FQNNGV. The length of the CDR3 is 15 residues. CDR3 DNA: TGCGCCAGCAGCTTAACTAGCCGGGATACAGATACGCAGTATTTT. This sequence encodes CASSLTSRDTDTQYF.

In DNA, the CDR3 is TGTGCCAGCGGCCTCGAAGTGCGGCCCCGCGATGAGCAGTTCTTC. Translating gives CASGLEVRPRDEQFF. This sequence joins TRBV11-3 and TRBJ2-1; D is unresolved. Trimming took off 8 bases at V and 8 bases at J, with 22 bases between the two ends. The CDR3 spans 15 residues. The germline gives CDR1 SGHNT, CDR2 YENEEA.

Concerning this clonotype: One end of the junction is discordant with germline, which a read error may explain. V gene TRBV11-2 combines with J gene TRBJ2-1, with 7 bases that match TRBD2. In germline, CDR1 is SGHAT, CDR2 FQNNGV. The CDR3 sequence is 15 residues long. The DNA for the CDR3 is TGTGCCAGTAGCCCTTCTGGCGGGGGTGGTTATGAGCAGCTCTTC. Its protein is CASSPSGGGGYEQLF. Combining the CDR3 with reference TRBV11-2 and TRBJ2-1 gives the whole variable domain EAGVAQSPRYKIIEKRQSVAFWCNPISGHATLYWYQQILGQGPKLLIQFQNNGVVDDSQLPKDRFSAERLKGVDSTLKIQPAKLEDSAVYLCASSPSGGGGYEQLFGPGTRLTVL.

Of note for this clonotype: One end of the junction varies from germline; a read error may be responsible. This chain links TRBV4-2 with TRBJ2-2; 7 nucleotides match TRBD2. Germline CDR1 and CDR2: LGHNA and YNFKEQ. The CDR3 contains 16 residues. The CDR3 region is CASSQVGEGNAGELFF. Written as DNA, the CDR3 is TGTGCTAGCAGCCAAGTGGGGGAGGGGAACGCCGGGGAGCTGTTTTTT.

Worth noting for this clonotype: Possible read error: a much larger clone is one base away. The rearrangement joins TRBV4-1 to TRBJ1-1; D not certain. The CDR3 is made up of 17 amino acids. V lost 0 bases, J lost 3 bases, and 17 bases lay in between. Germline values: CDR1 MGHRA, CDR2 YSYEKL. CDR3 in amino acids: CASSQDNIPVEDTEAFF. The CDR3 region has the DNA TGCGCCAGCAGCCAAGACAATATCCCCGTCGAGGACACTGAAGCTTTCTTT.

This rearrangement joins TRBV20-1 to TRBJ2-5, with TRBD1 identical over 9 bases. Unmatched junction bases numbered 4, after V lost 1 base and J lost 4 bases. The germline CDR1 and CDR2 sequences are DFQATT and SNEGSKA (reference sequence). The CDR3 runs to 14 residues. CDR3: CSARVPQGAETQYF. CDR3 DNA: TGCAGTGCTAGAGTGCCACAGGGGGCAGAGACCCAGTACTTC.

J is TRBJ2-5 and V is TRBV5-1; 7 nucleotides align to TRBD1. The CDR3 is 16 amino acids. V was pared by 1 base and J by 4 bases, with 10 bases of the junction left unmatched. Per germline, CDR1 SGHRS and CDR2 YFSETQ. CDR3 nucleotide sequence: TGCGCCAGCAGCTTGCGATCCCAGGGACAGCTAGAGACCCAGTACTTC. Protein sequence: CASSLRSQGQLETQYF.

On this clonotype: A much larger clone lies one base from this, so it may be a read error. V is TRBV12-3 or TRBV12-4 and J is TRBJ1-1; tentative D call: TRBD1 (6 bases). Trimming shortened V by 8 bases and J by 4 bases, and 20 bases separated the two germline ends. The CDR3 consists of 15 residues. This chain's CDR3 is CASGSRRQGSTEAFF. In DNA form, the CDR3 reads TGTGCCAGCGGTTCTCGCAGGCAGGGGTCCACTGAAGCTTTCTTT.